Listed here are 10 T cell receptor beta chains from one sample, sequenced in a study of CXCR3-negative and CXCR3-positive naive CD8 T cells. Regarding the study as a whole: Higher TRB CDR3 hydrophobicity marked CXCR3-positive naive cells relative to CXCR3-negative naive cells.

Their cognate antigens are unknown. TRB cDNA libraries were made by UMI-labeled 5' RACE. Reanalyzing the 5' RACE reads, TCRdb keeps one entry per CDR3 protein, without DNA. The table lists 90,000 to 150,000 distinct CDR3 sequences. The sample comprised naive CXCR3+ CD8+ T cells from blood. The sample's subset: CD45RO-CCR7+CD27+CD95- naive CD8+ T cells expressing CXCR3 (TNR3+). All receptors derive from a human donor in good health. Some clones in this sample may be carry-over from other donors' samples.

The genes are TRBV5-1 and TRBJ1-2; there is no DNA to check the TCRdb D call of TRBD1. The CDR3 has 14 amino acids. Germline-derived CDR1 and CDR2 are SGHRS and YFSETQ. The CDR3 spells CANRDRALDYGYTF.

V gene TRBV29-1 combines with J gene TRBJ2-1; as DNA is missing, the TRBD1 call by TCRdb cannot be tested. Per the germline V gene, CDR1 is SQVTM and CDR2 is ANQGSEA. This CDR3 has 11 amino acids. The CDR3 loop reads CSVGLGDEQFF.

The chain has TRBV29-1 and TRBJ2-3; TCRdb returns TRBD1, unconfirmable since there is no DNA. CDR3 size: 16 residues. Germline V gene sequence: CDR1 SQVTM, CDR2 ANQGSEA. The CDR3 spells CSVEDKTGGKTDTQYF.

The chain is built from TRBV12-3 or TRBV12-4 and TRBJ2-1; no DNA is available, so the TRBD1 call from TCRdb remains unchecked. CDR3 length: 15 residues. The CDR3 here is CASVPRRGAYNEQFF.

V and J are TRBV15 and TRBJ2-4; absent DNA, TCRdb's TRBD1 call cannot be checked. This CDR3 is built from 15 residues. Looked up from germline, CDR1 is LNHNV and CDR2 is YYDKDF (reference sequence). This CDR3 reads CATRPTGLLEGIQYF.

V and J are TRBV7-9 and TRBJ2-2; TCRdb selects TRBD1, and the lack of DNA leaves this call unchecked. CDR3 length: 17 amino acids. Germline V gives CDR1 SEHNR, CDR2 FQNEAQ (reference sequence). The CDR3: CASSPGQGAPNTGELFF.

The chain couples TRBV5-1 to TRBJ1-1. The CDR3 runs to 15 residues. Germline V CDR1 and CDR2: SGHRS, YFSETQ. CDR3 in amino acids: CASSDLPGPNTEAFF.

CDR3 in amino acids: CASSLYRANSPLHF. This rearrangement joins TRBV4-3 to TRBJ1-6; TCRdb selects TRBD1, and the lack of DNA leaves this call unchecked. This CDR3 has 14 residues. CDR1 and CDR2 from the germline V gene are LGHNA and YSLEER.

CDR3 loop: CASSLPGQGAYF. V usage is TRBV7-9 and J usage is TRBJ2-7; the TCRdb D gene call, TRBD1, has no DNA to confirm it. CDR3 length equals 12 residues. Germline CDR1 and CDR2: SEHNR and FQNEAQ (reference sequence).

The chain joins TRBV25-1 to TRBJ1-5; the D call of TRBD1 rests on TCRdb alone, since no DNA is present to check it. Germline lookup yields CDR1 MGHDK and CDR2 SYGVNS. This CDR3 spans 16 amino acids. Here the CDR3 reads CASSPPDRAVGQPQHF.